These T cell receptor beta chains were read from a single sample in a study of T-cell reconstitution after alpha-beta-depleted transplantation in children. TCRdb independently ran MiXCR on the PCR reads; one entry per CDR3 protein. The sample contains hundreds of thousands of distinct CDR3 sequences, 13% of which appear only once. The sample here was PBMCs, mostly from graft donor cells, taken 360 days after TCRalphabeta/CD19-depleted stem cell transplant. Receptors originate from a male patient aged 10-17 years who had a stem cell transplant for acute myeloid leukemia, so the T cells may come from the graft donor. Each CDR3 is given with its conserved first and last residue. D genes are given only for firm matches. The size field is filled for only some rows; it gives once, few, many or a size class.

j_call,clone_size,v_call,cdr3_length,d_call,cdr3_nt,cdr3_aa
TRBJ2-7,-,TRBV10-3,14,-,TGTGCCGTCAGATCCGACCTTCTTGGGAACGAGCAGTACTTC,CAVRSDLLGNEQYF
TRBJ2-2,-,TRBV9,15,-,TGTGCCAGCAGCGTAGCTTTTTCGAACACCGGGGAGCTGTTTTTT,CASSVAFSNTGELFF
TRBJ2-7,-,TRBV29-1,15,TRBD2,TGCAGCGTGCCTCTCGGGGGGGCGGTGAACTACGAGCAGTACTTC,CSVPLGGAVNYEQYF
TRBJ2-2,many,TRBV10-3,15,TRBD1,TGTGCCATCAGCACAGGGGGCGTGGACACCGGGGAGCTGTTTTTT,CAISTGGVDTGELFF
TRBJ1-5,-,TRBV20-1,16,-,TGCAGTGCTAGAGATTGGGGGTCTAGCCAGAATCAGCCCCAGCATTTT,CSARDWGSSQNQPQHF
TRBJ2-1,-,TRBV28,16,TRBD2,TGTGCCAGCAGTCTAAGGGGGACTAGCGGGAGGGGTGAGCAGTTCTTC,CASSLRGTSGRGEQFF
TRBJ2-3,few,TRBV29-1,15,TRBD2,TGCAGCGTTGTCCGGACTAGCGGTCCCACAGATACGCAGTATTTT,CSVVRTSGPTDTQYF
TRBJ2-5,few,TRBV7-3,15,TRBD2,TGTGCCAGCAGCTTTGTAGCGGGAATCCAAGAGACCCAGTACTTC,CASSFVAGIQETQYF
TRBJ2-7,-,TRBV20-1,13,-,TGCAGTGCTAGAGAAACACCTGCGTGGGAGCAGTACTTC,CSARETPAWEQYF
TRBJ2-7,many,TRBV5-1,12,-,TGCGCCAGCAGCTTGGGGTTCGGGGAGCAGTACTTC,CASSLGFGEQYF
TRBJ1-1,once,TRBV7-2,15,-,TGTGCCAGCAGCTTTCCGACAAAGTCGGTACCAAAAGCTTTCTTT,CASSFPTKSVPKAFF
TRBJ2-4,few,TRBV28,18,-,TGTGCCAGCACTCGGGGGACAGCAGGGGTACTCGCCAAAAACATTCAGTACTTC,CASTRGTAGVLAKNIQYF
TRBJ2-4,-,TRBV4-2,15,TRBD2,TGTGCCAGCAGCCAAGTGACGGGAGGGCAAAACATTCAGTACTTC,CASSQVTGGQNIQYF
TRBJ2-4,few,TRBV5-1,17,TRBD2,TGCGCCAGCAGCTTGGTCGCGCGGGAGCTAACCAAAAACATTCAGTACTTC,CASSLVARELTKNIQYF
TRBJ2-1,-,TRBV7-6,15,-,TGTGCCAGCAGCTACTCGGACCAATCCTACAATGAGCAGTTCTTC,CASSYSDQSYNEQFF
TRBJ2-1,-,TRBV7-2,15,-,TGTGCCAGCAGCCCCGCCTCGTATCCTTACAATGAGCAGTTCTTC,CASSPASYPYNEQFF
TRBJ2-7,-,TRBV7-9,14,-,TGTGCCAGCAGCGGATCGGGGAAGTCCTACGAGCAGTACTTC,CASSGSGKSYEQYF
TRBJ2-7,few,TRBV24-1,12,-,TGTGCCACCAGTGATTTCACCAACGAGCAGTACTTC,CATSDFTNEQYF
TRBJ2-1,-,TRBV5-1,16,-,TGCGCCAGCAGCTTGTTGGCCGGGAGACTCTACAATGAGCAGTTCTTC,CASSLLAGRLYNEQFF
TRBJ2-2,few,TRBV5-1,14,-,TGCGCCAGCAGCTTGGTTATCTCCCCCGGGGAGCTGTTTTTT,CASSLVISPGELFF
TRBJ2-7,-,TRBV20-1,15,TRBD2,TGCAGTGCTGATCAACTAGCGGGAGAGAGCTGGGAGCAGTACTTC,CSADQLAGESWEQYF
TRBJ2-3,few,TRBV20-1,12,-,TGCAGTGCTAGGGGGCTCACAGATACGCAGTATTTT,CSARGLTDTQYF
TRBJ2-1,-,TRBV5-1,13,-,TGCGCCAGCAGGCCCCTTGCAGCAGCCGAGCAGTTCTTC,CASRPLAAAEQFF
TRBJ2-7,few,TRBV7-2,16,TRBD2,TGTGCCAGCAGCCCTGAGATAGCGGGTCTCTCCTACGAGCAGTACTTC,CASSPEIAGLSYEQYF
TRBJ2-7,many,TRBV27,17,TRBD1,TGTGCCAGCAGTTTATCGGTTGGAGGACAGGGGACCTACGAGCAGTACTTC,CASSLSVGGQGTYEQYF